These 24 T cell receptor beta chains originate from one sample sequenced in a study of blood T cell repertoires in COVID-19. The table came from immunoSEQ multiplex PCR; TCRdb's copy has only in-frame clones and leaves some out. The sample shows roughly 180,000 clones, 79% of them seen only once. Specimen: peripheral blood. These receptors were obtained from a man aged 60 to 75 with active or convalescent COVID-19.

The J gene is TRBJ2-2, the V gene TRBV7-3, with 8 bases lining up with TRBD1. The germline gives CDR1 SGHTA, CDR2 FQGTGA. The CDR3 spans 15 residues. J gave up 5 bases and V 3 bases, and 5 bases lay outside the gene matches. CDR3 DNA: TGTGCCAGCAGCTTCCAGGGGGCGATTACCGGGGAGCTGTTTTTT. As protein: CASSFQGAITGELFF. Complete variable domain (other parts from reference TRBV7-3 and TRBJ2-2): GAGVSQTPSNKVTEKGKYVELRCDPISGHTALYWYRQSLGQGPEFLIYFQGTGAADDSGLPNDRFFAVRPEGSVSTLKIQRTERGDSAVYLCASSFQGAITGELFFGEGSRLTVL.

Turning to this clone: One junction end does not reproduce the germline sequence, and a read error may be involved. The chain carries TRBV7-3 and TRBJ2-2; 8 nucleotides line up with TRBD1. From germline, CDR1 is SGHTA and CDR2 FQGTGA. This CDR3 is built from 15 residues. The CDR3 DNA reads TGTGCCAGCAGCAATCAGGGGGCGAAGACCGGGGAGCTGTTTTTT. Amino acids: CASSNQGAKTGELFF.

The genes are TRBV28 and TRBJ2-3; 7 bases agree with TRBD2. The CDR3 is 14 amino acids. V shed 7 bases, J shed 2 bases, and the junction held 6 bases outside the gene matches. Germline V lookup: CDR1 MDHEN, CDR2 SYDVKM. CDR3 amino acids: CASTPSGNTDTQYF. CDR3 nucleotide sequence: TGTGCCAGCACCCCCAGCGGGAACACAGATACGCAGTATTTT.

This sequence joins TRBV5-4 and TRBJ1-1; D call uncertain. This CDR3 is built from 13 residues. V dropped 5 bases and J dropped 7 bases, with 15 bases sitting between them. Germline loops: CDR1 SGHNT, CDR2 YYREEE (reference sequence). The CDR3 sequence: CASSWGAKSEAFF. For the CDR3, the DNA is TGTGCCAGCAGTTGGGGAGCGAAGAGTGAAGCTTTCTTT.

The rearrangement links TRBV7-7 to TRBJ2-2; 13 nucleotides line up with TRBD2. CDR3 length equals 16 residues. The ends lost 3 bases at V and 7 bases at J; junction bases unmatched: 5. CDR1 and CDR2 (germline): SSHAT, FNYEAQ (reference sequence). The CDR3 loop is CASSLGLAGSGGELFF. As DNA, the CDR3 is TGTGCCAGCAGCTTGGGACTAGCGGGGTCCGGCGGGGAGCTGTTTTTT.

V usage is TRBV3-1 (or the pseudogene TRBV3-2) and J usage is TRBJ2-7; the match to TRBD2 covers 8 bases. CDR1 and CDR2 (germline): LGHDT, YNNKEL (reference sequence). The CDR3 extends over 15 amino acids. Germline trimming cut 4 bases from V and 6 bases from J; bases unmatched to any gene: 11. CDR3 amino acids: CASSRQGLVRGEQYF. The CDR3 DNA follows: TGTGCCAGCAGCCGCCAGGGACTAGTCAGAGGCGAGCAGTACTTC.

The genes are TRBV5-1 and TRBJ2-7; 12 bases agree with TRBD2. The V gene end was trimmed by 4 bases and the J gene end by 3 bases; junction bases not matched to a gene: 2. CDR3 size: 14 residues. Germline lookup yields CDR1 SGHRS and CDR2 YFSETQ. The CDR3 nucleotides read TGCGCCAGCAGCATGACTAGCGGGAGCTACGAGCAGTACTTC. It yields the protein CASSMTSGSYEQYF.

This chain connects TRBV9 to TRBJ1-1; D is ambiguous. CDR1 and CDR2 (germline): SGDLS, YYNGEE. This CDR3 region has 12 residues. V lost 4 bases to trimming and J lost 2 bases, with 6 bases between them. The CDR3 sequence is CASSPTNTEAFF. The CDR3 DNA reads TGTGCCAGCAGCCCAACAAACACTGAAGCTTTCTTT.

Details on this clone: This sample also contains other DNA sequences that code for the same CDR3. The V gene is TRBV5-1, the J gene TRBJ1-1, with D possibly TRBD1 on 5 matching bases. V was trimmed by 7 bases and J by 2 bases, leaving 9 bases between them. Germline V CDR1 and CDR2: SGHRS, YFSETQ. This CDR3 has 12 residues. In DNA, the CDR3 is TGCGCCAGCTCACAGGAAAACACTGAAGCTTTCTTT. Translation gives CASSQENTEAFF.

The V and J genes are TRBV5-4 and TRBJ1-1; tentatively, D is TRBD1 (5 bases). Germline V gives CDR1 SGHNT, CDR2 YYREEE (reference sequence). Trimming left V 3 bases short and J 1 base short, with 16 bases between. The CDR3 has 16 amino acids. CDR3 loop: CASSSLATTANTEAFF. In DNA form, the CDR3 reads TGTGCCAGCAGCTCCCTGGCAACGACAGCGAACACTGAAGCTTTCTTT.

The rearrangement uses TRBV6-5 and TRBJ2-5; 13 nucleotides line up with TRBD2. The CDR3 length is 15 residues. The V and J ends lost 8 bases and 4 bases, in that order; junction bases with no gene match: 7. CDR1 and CDR2 (germline): MNHEY, SVGAGI. CDR3 sequence reads: CASLGLAGVRETQYF. CDR3 bases: TGTGCCAGCCTCGGACTAGCGGGAGTCCGAGAGACCCAGTACTTC.

The chain carries TRBV28 and TRBJ2-7; 9 positions match TRBD1. J was trimmed by 3 bases and V by 6 bases; bases with no gene match: 6. The germline CDR1 and CDR2 sequences are MDHEN and SYDVKM. The CDR3 extends over 14 amino acids. This CDR3 reads CASRKAGQGYEQYF. CDR3 nucleotide sequence: TGTGCCAGCAGGAAAGCGGGACAGGGCTACGAGCAGTACTTC.

The rearrangement uses TRBV19 and TRBJ2-7, with TRBD2 matching 13 bases. The CDR3 is 13 residues long. Germline trimming cut 9 bases from V and 5 bases from J; bases unmatched to any gene: 4. Germline CDR1 is LNHDA and CDR2 is SQIVND (reference sequence). The CDR3: CASRTSGSDEQYF. In DNA, the CDR3 is TGTGCCAGCAGGACTAGCGGGAGCGACGAGCAGTACTTC.

The J gene is TRBJ1-1, the V gene TRBV5-5, with 8 nucleotides matching TRBD1. Trimming took 3 bases from V and 1 from J; bases not matched to a gene: 5. Germline V gene sequence: CDR1 SGHKS, CDR2 YYEKEE (reference sequence). This CDR3 has 15 amino acids. CDR3 coding DNA: TGTGCCAGCAGCTCCCGGACAGGGACGAACACTGAAGCTTTCTTT. Translation: CASSSRTGTNTEAFF.

The genes are TRBV28 and TRBJ1-5; 7 bases agree with TRBD1. The CDR3 covers 15 residues. Unmatched junction bases numbered 6, after V lost 7 bases and J lost 0 bases. CDR1 and CDR2 (germline): MDHEN, SYDVKM. The CDR3 DNA is TGTGCCAGCAACACGGGACAGTTTAGCAATCAGCCCCAGCATTTT. This translates into CASNTGQFSNQPQHF.

The J gene is TRBJ2-7, the V gene TRBV6-5; no definite D call. This CDR3 comprises 13 residues. The V gene's germline CDR1 is MNHEY and CDR2 SVGAGI. V dropped 0 bases and J dropped 6 bases, with 9 bases sitting between them. The CDR3 region has the DNA TGTGCCAGCAGTTACTCGAATCAGTTCGAGCAGTACTTC. It is translated as CASSYSNQFEQYF.

V and J are TRBV6-5 and TRBJ2-7, with D possibly being TRBD2 (5 bases). V lost 5 bases and J 0 bases, leaving 8 bases between the germline ends. There are 13 residues in the CDR3. Germline assignment: CDR1 MNHEY and CDR2 SVGAGI. CDR3 in amino acids: CASSPDFSYEQYF. The CDR3 DNA follows: TGTGCCAGCAGTCCGGACTTCTCCTACGAGCAGTACTTC.

The V gene is TRBV28, the J gene TRBJ2-5, with 8 nucleotides matching TRBD2. Trimming removed 0 bases from V and 1 base from J; junction bases left unmatched: 1. The CDR3 consists of 15 residues. The germline CDR1 and CDR2 sequences are MDHEN and SYDVKM. In DNA form, the CDR3 reads TGTGCCAGCAGTTTATGGCTAGCGGGCCAAGAGACCCAGTACTTC. It specifies CASSLWLAGQETQYF.

This clone was picked up a small number of times. The CDR3 loop is CASSLWDRGDNEQFF. The CDR3, as DNA: TGTGCCAGCAGCTTGTGGGACAGGGGCGACAATGAGCAGTTCTTC. This chain joins TRBV5-8 and TRBJ2-1, with 10 bases lining up with TRBD1. This CDR3 is built from 15 residues. Per the germline V gene, CDR1 is SGHTS and CDR2 is YDEGEE. Trimming took 1 base from V and 5 from J; bases not matched to a gene: 3. The whole variable domain, remainder taken from reference TRBV5-8 and TRBJ2-1, is EAGVTQSPTHLIKTRGQQATLRCSPISGHTSVYWYQQALGLGLQFLLWYDEGEERNRGNFPPRFSGRQFPNYSSELNVNALELEDSALYLCASSLWDRGDNEQFFGPGTRLTVL.

The rearrangement uses TRBV7-2 and TRBJ1-5; D not certain. This CDR3 contains 14 residues. Deletions cut 1 base from V and 6 bases from J, with 10 bases between. Germline V CDR1 and CDR2: SGHTA, FQGNSA. CDR3 coding DNA: TGTGCCAGCAGCTTAGGTTCCCCTTTTCAGCCCCAGCATTTT. Protein: CASSLGSPFQPQHF.

The V gene is TRBV7-3, the J gene TRBJ2-3, with TRBD2 matching over 9 bases. Trimming cost V 3 bases and J 2 bases; bases outside gene matches: 3. The CDR3 runs 15 residues. Per germline, CDR1 SGHTA and CDR2 FQGTGA. The CDR3 nucleotides are TGTGCCAGCAGCTTTCGCGGGAGGGCCACAGATACGCAGTATTTT. Translating it yields CASSFRGRATDTQYF.

This clone appeared once. This chain links TRBV3-1 (or the pseudogene TRBV3-2) with TRBJ1-6; 7 bases are a match to TRBD1. The CDR3 has 14 amino acids. The V gene end was trimmed by 1 base and the J gene end by 7 bases; junction bases not matched to a gene: 1. Germline CDR1 and CDR2: LGHDT and YNNKEL (reference sequence). The chain's CDR3 is CASSQVQGNSPLHF. The CDR3 DNA follows: TGTGCCAGCAGCCAAGTACAGGGGAATTCACCCCTCCACTTT.

This clone was observed a handful of times. J is TRBJ1-4 and V is TRBV7-6, with a tentative D call TRBD1 (5 bases). Germline V gene sequence: CDR1 SGHVS, CDR2 FNYEAQ. Trimming removed 1 base at V and 7 bases at J, with 10 bases between. This CDR3 is built from 14 residues. CDR3 nucleotide sequence: TGTGCCAGCAGCTTAGTGCAGGGCCCTGAAAAACTGTTTTTT. This translates into CASSLVQGPEKLFF.

This sequence joins TRBV7-2 and TRBJ2-5, with 11 nucleotides matching TRBD2. The V gene's germline CDR1 is SGHTA and CDR2 FQGNSA. The CDR3 runs to 18 residues. Germline trimming cut 5 bases from V and 5 bases from J; bases unmatched to any gene: 16. CDR3 DNA sequence: TGTGCCAGCAGCCCCACCATACTAGCGGGAGTGGGAGGGGAGACCCAGTACTTC. Protein sequence: CASSPTILAGVGGETQYF.